A selection of T cell receptor beta chains follows, all from one sample in a study of blood T cells in healthy people across ages. One entry per CDR3 protein results from TCRdb running MiXCR on the 5' RACE reads. The sample has about 930,000 distinct CDR3 sequences; almost 30% are singletons. These records were also assigned to another study, of T cells of mothers and their children.

Sequencing was carried out using blood. These receptors all stem from a woman between 40 and 50 years old in good health. The CDR3 runs from the conserved cysteine through the conserved F or W. D genes are given only for firm matches. Only part of the rows carry a size: once, few, many, or a class if the clone is expanded.

CASKLIGQGASGANVLTF	TGTGCCAGCAAGCTGATCGGACAGGGGGCTTCTGGGGCCAACGTCCTGACTTTC	many	TRBJ2-6	TRBV27	TRBD1
CASSWGSQRPDTQYF	TGTGCCAGCAGTTGGGGGAGTCAACGCCCAGATACGCAGTATTTT	-	TRBJ2-3	TRBV27	-
CSASSTSDNEQYF	TGCAGTGCTAGCAGTACTAGCGACAATGAGCAGTACTTC	-	TRBJ2-7	TRBV20-1	TRBD2
CASSLRGRAYEQYF	TGCGCCAGCAGCTTGAGAGGCAGAGCCTACGAGCAGTACTTC	many	TRBJ2-7	TRBV5-1	-
CASIPGGHFGNQPQHF	TGTGCCAGCATCCCTGGGGGACACTTCGGCAATCAGCCCCAGCATTTT	-	TRBJ1-5	TRBV28	-
CAWSQGQGNQPQHF	TGTGCCTGGAGTCAGGGACAGGGGAATCAGCCCCAGCATTTT	-	TRBJ1-5	TRBV30	TRBD1
CSARDFSGGAGYNEQFF	TGCAGTGCTAGAGATTTTAGCGGGGGGGCAGGGTACAATGAGCAGTTCTTC	few	TRBJ2-1	TRBV20-1	TRBD2
CSARGGFNEQFF	TGCAGTGCTAGAGGGGGATTCAATGAGCAGTTCTTC	-	TRBJ2-1	TRBV20-1	-
CASSLGLAATGNEGYEQYF	TGTGCCAGCAGTTTAGGACTAGCTGCTACGGGAAATGAAGGCTACGAGCAGTACTTC	many	TRBJ2-7	TRBV12-3/TRBV12-4	TRBD2
CASSPVRGQSYEQYF	TGTGCCAGCAGCCCAGTCCGGGGGCAATCCTACGAGCAGTACTTC	-	TRBJ2-7	TRBV28	-
CASSLGGTGGKGGYTF	TGTGCCAGCAGTTTAGGAGGGACAGGGGGCAAGGGTGGCTACACCTTC	-	TRBJ1-2	TRBV28	TRBD1
CASSPGGVVGIQYF	TGTGCCAGCTCACCAGGAGGGGTGGTGGGCATTCAGTACTTC	many	TRBJ2-4	TRBV18	-
CASSLVAANEKLYF	TGCGCCAGCAGCTTGGTAGCGGCTAATGAAAAACTGTATTTT	-	TRBJ2-3	TRBV5-1	-
CASSSRGAMNTGELFF	TGTGCCAGCAGCTCGCGGGGGGCCATGAACACCGGGGAGCTGTTTTTT	-	TRBJ2-2	TRBV7-9	TRBD2
CSVERTAEAFF	TGCAGCGTTGAGAGGACAGCCGAAGCTTTCTTT	few	TRBJ1-1	TRBV29-1	-
CSAREGLPHGEQFF	TGCAGTGCTAGAGAGGGACTACCACACGGTGAGCAGTTCTTC	few	TRBJ2-1	TRBV20-1	TRBD2
CASRSGLLANYGYTF	TGTGCCAGCAGATCGGGGCTTCTAGCTAACTATGGCTACACCTTC	-	TRBJ1-2	TRBV6-6	-
CTSSWGVNQPQHF	TGCACCAGCAGCTGGGGGGTCAATCAGCCCCAGCATTTT	-	TRBJ1-5	TRBV5-1	-
CASSQEQGTPYEQYF	TGTGCCAGCAGCCAAGAACAGGGGACCCCCTACGAGCAGTACTTC	many	TRBJ2-7	TRBV6-1	TRBD1
CASGSGLRADTQYF	TGTGCCAGCGGATCAGGGTTAAGGGCAGATACGCAGTATTTT	-	TRBJ2-3	TRBV28	-
CSVPGQVNEQYF	TGCAGCGTCCCGGGACAGGTGAACGAGCAGTACTTC	many	TRBJ2-7	TRBV29-1	TRBD1
CASISGSGKNERFF	TGTGCCAGCATCTCCGGGTCGGGGAAGAATGAGCGGTTCTTC	-	TRBJ2-1	TRBV7-9	-
CASSLLGQGNLGLFF	TGCGCCAGCAGCTTGTTGGGCCAGGGTAACCTGGGGCTGTTTTTT	-	TRBJ1-4	TRBV5-1	-
CASSPAGTGVTEAFF	TGTGCTAGCAGCCCCGCCGGCACAGGGGTTACTGAAGCTTTCTTT	few	TRBJ1-1	TRBV7-7	TRBD1
CASSLEQGRSEQYF	TGCGCCAGCAGCTTGGAACAGGGGAGGAGCGAGCAGTACTTC	few	TRBJ2-7	TRBV5-1	-
CASSVPTAQGYTF	TGTGCCAGCAGCGTACCGACAGCTCAAGGCTACACCTTC	few	TRBJ1-2	TRBV7-2	-
CASSLIAGGINEQFF	TGTGCCAGCAGTCTCATAGCGGGGGGAATCAATGAGCAGTTCTTC	many	TRBJ2-1	TRBV12-3/TRBV12-4	TRBD2
CAISENYQGPYGYTF	TGTGCCATCAGTGAGAACTACCAAGGGCCCTATGGCTACACCTTC	few	TRBJ1-2	TRBV10-3	-
CASSGSTGGGSYNEQFF	TGTGCCAGCAGCGGGTCGACAGGGGGAGGCTCCTACAATGAGCAGTTCTTC	few	TRBJ2-1	TRBV9	TRBD1
CATSRDLGTVIKATQHF	TGTGCCACCAGCAGAGATTTGGGGACGGTCATCAAGGCGACCCAGCATTTT	-	TRBJ1-5	TRBV15	-
CASRKEGTPQFF	TGTGCCAGCAGGAAAGAGGGGACTCCCCAGTTCTTC	-	TRBJ2-1	TRBV2	-
CASRKLQGWSNEKLFF	TGTGCCAGCAGAAAATTGCAGGGATGGTCTAATGAAAAACTGTTTTTT	-	TRBJ1-4	TRBV28	-
CASSFRQQSTDTQYF	TGCGCCAGCAGCTTTCGACAGCAAAGCACAGATACGCAGTATTTT	few	TRBJ2-3	TRBV5-1	-
CASSAPGLAGDSSYEQYF	TGTGCCAGCAGTGCCCCGGGACTAGCGGGGGATAGCTCCTACGAGCAGTACTTC	-	TRBJ2-7	TRBV27	TRBD2
CASSLDGQIYNEQFF	TGCGCCAGCAGCTTAGACGGGCAGATCTACAATGAGCAGTTCTTC	-	TRBJ2-1	TRBV5-1	-
CAISESASGGSGIYNEQFF	TGTGCCATCAGTGAGTCAGCTAGCGGGGGAAGTGGTATATACAATGAGCAGTTCTTC	many	TRBJ2-1	TRBV10-3	TRBD2
CVSSSLGTWLYEQYF	TGTGTCAGCAGCTCGCTCGGGACTTGGCTCTACGAGCAGTACTTC	-	TRBJ2-7	TRBV7-2	-
CASTRGHLYNEQFF	TGTGCCAGCACCAGGGGACACCTCTACAATGAGCAGTTCTTC	many	TRBJ2-1	TRBV5-5	-
CASSYTSGGAETQYF	TGTGCCAGCAGTTACACTAGCGGGGGGGCAGAGACCCAGTACTTC	many	TRBJ2-5	TRBV6-5	TRBD2
CASSPLRQGGTDTQYF	TGTGCCAGCTCACCACTCCGACAGGGAGGCACAGATACGCAGTATTTT	-	TRBJ2-3	TRBV18	TRBD1